A single sample is the source of the 21 T cell receptor beta chains below, sequenced in a study of CD8+ T cells in alopecia areata. The sequencing template was cDNA reverse transcribed from extracted RNA. TCRdb's copy holds only in-frame clones and misses some; the assay was immunoSEQ multiplex PCR. Here the sample spans some 170,000 clones, approximately 59% being singletons. The source material was CD4+ T cells sorted from blood, sampled at week 0. These receptors were collected from a human donor with alopecia areata.

The rearrangement uses TRBV4-1 and TRBJ2-5; 7 bases map to TRBD2. The CDR3 contains 15 residues. CDR1 is MGHRA, CDR2 YSYEKL, per germline. V lost 6 bases and J lost 5; bases outside the gene matches: 12. The CDR3 is CASSEAGWLPETQYF. The CDR3 DNA sequence: TGCGCCAGCAGTGAAGCGGGATGGCTTCCGGAGACCCAGTACTTC.

There are a few counts of this clone. The V gene is TRBV9, the J gene TRBJ1-3, with 7 bases lining up with TRBD1. The CDR3 has 15 residues. J gave up 2 bases and V 4 bases, and 6 bases lay outside the gene matches. Germline CDR1 SGDLS, CDR2 YYNGEE. The CDR3 reads CASSTTGPPGNTIYF. The CDR3 DNA is TGTGCCAGCAGCACGACAGGGCCCCCTGGAAACACCATATATTTT.

The chain links TRBV9 to TRBJ2-3; the D gene is possibly TRBD2 (6 bases). The CDR3 has 15 residues. Trimming took off 3 bases at V and 0 bases at J, with 11 bases between the two ends. Germline V CDR1 and CDR2: SGDLS, YYNGEE. The CDR3 sequence: CASSGLGTSTDTQYF. CDR3 sequence (DNA): TGTGCCAGCAGCGGGTTAGGGACTAGCACAGATACGCAGTATTTT.

This clone turned up a few times. The genes are TRBV2 and TRBJ2-5; TRBD1 aligns across 9 bases. There are 12 residues in the CDR3. V shed 11 bases, J shed 7 bases, and the junction held 8 bases outside the gene matches. From germline, CDR1 is SNHLY and CDR2 FYNNEI. The CDR3 spells CAGSPGQGTQYF. DNA for the CDR3: TGTGCCGGATCACCGGGACAGGGGACCCAGTACTTC.

This chain connects TRBV6-5 to TRBJ2-7; no definite D call. The CDR3 totals 13 residues. Germline V gene lookup returns CDR1 MNHEY and CDR2 SVGAGI. V dropped 4 bases and J dropped 5 bases, with 12 bases sitting between them. The CDR3 is CASSSWHIHEQYF. The CDR3 DNA reads TGTGCCAGCAGTTCCTGGCACATCCACGAGCAGTACTTC.

The chain uses TRBV9 and TRBJ2-3, with 7 positions matching TRBD1. V gave up 2 bases and J gave up 6 bases; unmatched junction bases: 9. CDR3 length: 15 residues. Per germline, CDR1 SGDLS and CDR2 YYNGEE. CDR3 DNA sequence: TGTGCCAGCAGCGTCCTTGCGGTACAGGGGGATACGCAGTATTTT. Translation gives CASSVLAVQGDTQYF.

The V and J genes are TRBV25-1 and TRBJ1-5; D uncertain. In germline, CDR1 is MGHDK, CDR2 SYGVNS. The CDR3 has 15 residues. The germline V and J ends were trimmed by 5 bases and 0 bases, with 11 bases remaining between them. The CDR3 coding sequence is TGTGCCAGCAGTCCCGGAGGCAGTAGCAATCAGCCCCAGCATTTT. Translation gives CASSPGGSSNQPQHF.

This clone has only a few counts. In DNA, the CDR3 is TGTGCCAGCAGTGCCGCTATCCGTGCAACTAATGAAAAACTGTTTTTT. The encoded protein is CASSAAIRATNEKLFF. The chain joins TRBV2 to TRBJ1-4, with D uncertain. Germline-derived CDR1 and CDR2 are SNHLY and FYNNEI. V lost 4 bases and J 0 bases, leaving 12 bases between the germline ends. The CDR3 consists of 16 residues.

The chain carries TRBV7-9 and TRBJ2-2; D gene ambiguous. Trimming removed 7 bases at V and 9 bases at J, with 12 bases between. CDR1 is SEHNR, CDR2 FQNEAQ, per germline (reference sequence). This CDR3 has 12 amino acids. CDR3 nucleotide sequence: TGTGCCAGCACCCCGGTCGGCCGGGAGCTGTTTTTT. Protein sequence: CASTPVGRELFF. Full variable domain (missing parts from reference TRBV7-9 and TRBJ2-2): DTGVSQNPRHKITKRGQNVTFRCDPISEHNRLYWYRQTLGQGPEFLTYFQNEAQLEKSRLLSDRFSAERPKGSFSTLEIQRTEQGDSAMYLCASTPVGRELFFGEGSRLTVL.

The chain couples TRBV7-9 to TRBJ2-7; maybe TRBD1 (6 bases). Per germline, CDR1 SEHNR and CDR2 FQNEAQ (reference sequence). This CDR3 has 15 residues. Between the trimmed V and J ends, which lost 3 bases and 3 bases, there was a span of 15 bases. The CDR3 loop is CASSFTSGQNYEQYF. In DNA form, the CDR3 reads TGTGCCAGCAGCTTTACTTCGGGACAAAACTACGAGCAGTACTTC.

The CDR3 region is CASSKDSSNQPQHF. The CDR3 bases are TGTGCCAGCTCTAAGGACAGTAGCAATCAGCCCCAGCATTTT. The chain joins TRBV7-9 to TRBJ1-5, with D possibly matching TRBD1 (6 bases). Between the trimmed V and J ends, which lost 8 bases and 0 bases, there was a span of 11 bases. The V gene's germline CDR1 is SEHNR and CDR2 FQNEAQ (reference sequence). The CDR3 consists of 14 residues.

The sample holds one count of this clone. The DNA of the CDR3 is TGTGCCAGCAGCTTGCTTGGGTCTGACACTGAAGCTTTCTTT. It specifies CASSLLGSDTEAFF. The chain joins TRBV9 to TRBJ1-1; D remains ambiguous. Trimming took off 4 bases at V and 3 bases at J, with 13 bases between the two ends. The CDR3 is made up of 14 amino acids. The germline V gene encodes CDR1 SGDLS and CDR2 YYNGEE.

The V gene is TRBV5-6, the J gene TRBJ2-7, with a weak D call TRBD2 (5 bases). Deletions cut 2 bases from V and 2 bases from J, with 11 bases between. The CDR3 consists of 14 residues. Per the germline V gene, CDR1 is SGHDT and CDR2 is YYEEEE. As DNA, the CDR3 is TGTGCCAGCAGCTTAACTCGGGAACCCTACGAGCAGTACTTC. As protein: CASSLTREPYEQYF.

V gene TRBV12-5 combines with J gene TRBJ2-2, with D hard to call. V lost 6 bases, J lost 6 bases, and 11 bases lay in between. Germline CDR1 LGHNT, CDR2 FRNRAP. The CDR3 has 13 residues. The DNA of the CDR3 is TGTGCTAGTGGAGCTCTCGTGGCCGGGGAGCTGTTTTTT. Its protein is CASGALVAGELFF. Supplemented by reference TRBV12-5 and TRBJ2-2, the full variable domain reads DARVTQTPRHKVTEMGQEVTMRCQPILGHNTVFWYRQTMMQGLELLAYFRNRAPLDDSGMPKDRFSAEMPDATLATLKIQPSEPRDSAVYFCASGALVAGELFFGEGSRLTVL.

This chain links TRBV20-1 with TRBJ2-5, with D uncertain. V dropped 4 bases and J dropped 5 bases, with 5 bases sitting between them. The CDR3 spans 10 residues. CDR1 is DFQATT and CDR2 is SNEGSKA in the germline V gene (reference sequence). CDR3 protein: CSAMGETQYF. For the CDR3, the DNA is TGCAGTGCTATGGGGGAGACCCAGTACTTC.

This chain connects TRBV30 to TRBJ2-2; D unclear. CDR3 length: 12 residues. Germline V lookup: CDR1 GTSNPN, CDR2 SVGIG (reference sequence). V was shortened by 4 bases and J by 2 bases, with 5 bases between the two germline ends. The DNA of the CDR3 is TGTGCCTGGACAGCCAACACCGGGGAGCTGTTTTTT. The encoded protein is CAWTANTGELFF.

The rearrangement uses TRBV6-5 and TRBJ1-4; no clear D. V was clipped by 5 bases and J by 0 bases, with 10 bases between them. The CDR3 runs to 15 residues. Germline CDR1 reads MNHEY; CDR2 reads SVGAGI. The CDR3 loop is CASSTFGATNEKLFF. CDR3 DNA: TGTGCCAGCAGTACCTTTGGGGCAACTAATGAAAAACTGTTTTTT.

This clone was counted a few times. The chain has TRBV29-1 and TRBJ2-3; 9 bases match TRBD1. CDR3 size: 15 residues. From germline, CDR1 is SQVTM and CDR2 ANQGSEA. The ends lost 3 bases at V and 4 bases at J; junction bases unmatched: 8. For the CDR3, the DNA is TGCAGCGTTGACGATGGGACAGGGTATTCAGATACGCAGTATTTT. As protein: CSVDDGTGYSDTQYF.

This chain links TRBV30 with TRBJ2-5; perhaps TRBD1 as D (5 bases). The germline V gene encodes CDR1 GTSNPN and CDR2 SVGIG (reference sequence). V was trimmed by 3 bases and J by 1 base, leaving 15 bases between them. CDR3 length equals 15 residues. The CDR3 bases are TGTGCCTGGAGCCCTAGGCGTGGGGCCCAAGAGACCCAGTACTTC. Protein sequence: CAWSPRRGAQETQYF. Filled out from reference TRBV30 and TRBJ2-5, the complete variable domain reads SQTIHQWPATLVQPVGSPLSLECTVEGTSNPNLYWYRQAAGRGLQLLFYSVGIGQISSEVPQNLSASRPQDRQFILSSKKLLLSDSGFYLCAWSPRRGAQETQYFGPGTRLLVL.

The V gene is TRBV5-6, the J gene TRBJ1-6; the D gene is possibly TRBD1 (5 bases). This CDR3 is 14 amino acids long. Germline V gene data show CDR1 as SGHDT and CDR2 as YYEEEE. The V end was cut by 5 bases, the J end by 9 bases, with 15 bases between. This CDR3 is CASRWTKEGSPLHF. The DNA for the CDR3 is TGTGCCAGCAGGTGGACAAAGGAGGGTTCACCCCTCCACTTT.

The J gene is TRBJ2-2, the V gene TRBV4-2, with 9 bases lining up with TRBD1. The V gene's germline CDR1 is LGHNA and CDR2 YNFKEQ. The CDR3 extends over 18 amino acids. Unmatched junction bases numbered 9, after V lost 3 bases and J lost 1 base. In DNA form, the CDR3 reads TGTGCCAGCAGCCAGGACGGTACAGGGGGCCTGAACACCGGGGAGCTGTTTTTT. Translated, it gives CASSQDGTGGLNTGELFF.